This paragraph reports one T cell receptor beta chain. Antigen specificity is unknown. Other DNA sequences in this specimen translate into the identical CDR3. These data originate in a study of cytomegalovirus exposure and HLA in healthy donors. Overall study findings and caveats: Presence/absence analyses rested on an assumption that sequencing depth was roughly uniform across donors.

Healthy bone marrow donors made up the donor group. Donors were ostensibly healthy at sampling, although undocumented immune exposures were probable. The length of the CDR3 is 13 residues. Germline V gene sequence: CDR1 SGHAT, CDR2 FQNNGV. Trimming cost V 3 bases and J 1 base, with 6 bases left between them. 13 Jbeta primers and 60 Vbeta primers were used for the PCR. Clones were read by immunoSEQ multiplex PCR, and TCRdb kept only the in-frame ones, dropping some. The sample carries about 160,000 clones, 75% to 80% recorded once. This receptor was identified in a woman in her forties or fifties in good health and CMV-seropositive. The sequencing input was PBMCs. The chain recombines TRBV11-2 with TRBJ2-5; tentative D call: TRBD2 (6 bases). Here the CDR3 reads CASSLGGQETQYF. The CDR3 nucleotides read TGTGCCAGCAGCTTGGGGGGCCAAGAGACCCAGTACTTC.